These 7 T cell receptor beta chains came from one sample sequenced in a study of control samples from healthy donors and cancer patients. The method was immunoSEQ multiplex PCR; TCRdb's version includes in-frame clones alone and lacks a portion of them. This table has tens of thousands of clones, 75% to 95% appearing once. Specimen: PBMCs. These receptors all come from a man aged 45 to 65 with lung cancer.

This sequence joins TRBV7-9 and TRBJ1-2, with a possible D match to TRBD1 (5 bases). Per the germline V gene, CDR1 is SEHNR and CDR2 is FQNEAQ (reference sequence). V was pared by 5 bases and J by 4 bases, with 20 bases between. There are 16 residues in the CDR3. The CDR3 nucleotides are TGTGCCAGCAGCCGCCAGCCCGCCCGGGACGGCTATGGCTACACCTTC. It yields the protein CASSRQPARDGYGYTF.

This clone was seen more than once but under ten times. The V and J genes are TRBV19 and TRBJ1-1; D is uncertain. Germline lookup yields CDR1 LNHDA and CDR2 SQIVND (reference sequence). The CDR3 contains 11 residues. V lost 7 bases, J lost 1 base, and 4 bases lay in between. The CDR3 reads CASNRNTEAFF. The CDR3 DNA reads TGTGCCAGTAACAGGAACACTGAAGCTTTCTTT.

This clone was counted once. V usage is TRBV7-3 and J usage is TRBJ2-2; TRBD1 agrees at 7 bases. The germline V gene has CDR1 SGHTA and CDR2 FQGTGA. V was clipped by 5 bases and J by 4 bases; unmatched bases: 10. CDR3 size: 16 residues. CDR3 DNA: TGTGCCAGCAGCCCCGAAACCCGACAGGGCACCGGGGAGCTGTTTTTT. Protein sequence: CASSPETRQGTGELFF.

V is TRBV5-1 and J is TRBJ1-5; D not certain. CDR3 length equals 15 residues. V lost 3 bases and J 0 bases, leaving 10 bases between the germline ends. Germline V CDR1 and CDR2: SGHRS, YFSETQ. The CDR3 region is CASSSIPDSNQPQHF. The CDR3 coding sequence is TGCGCCAGCAGCTCGATTCCTGATAGCAATCAGCCCCAGCATTTT.

This clone was counted once. The chain employs TRBV19 and TRBJ2-1; D gene uncertain. Germline CDR1 LNHDA, CDR2 SQIVND (reference sequence). CDR3 size: 14 residues. V was cut by 1 base and J by 4 bases, with 8 bases left in between. CDR3: CASSIGSPYNEQFF. Written as DNA, the CDR3 is TGTGCCAGTAGTATAGGTTCCCCTTACAATGAGCAGTTCTTC.

The chain couples TRBV4-3 to TRBJ2-5, with D possibly called TRBD1 or TRBD2 (5 bases each). CDR1 LGHNA and CDR2 YSLEER come from the germline V gene. Trimming stripped 0 bases from V and 5 bases from J, with 16 bases between. The CDR3 is 16 residues long. The CDR3 spells CASSQDGTGTGETQYF. Written as DNA, the CDR3 is TGCGCCAGCAGCCAAGATGGGACCGGAACGGGGGAGACCCAGTACTTC.

The V gene is TRBV2, the J gene TRBJ1-3, with unresolved D. Germline lookup yields CDR1 SNHLY and CDR2 FYNNEI. The CDR3 spans 13 residues. The V end was cut by 6 bases, the J end by 1 base, with 7 bases between. The CDR3 loop reads CASSSESGNTIYF. In nucleotides, the CDR3 is TGTGCCAGCAGCAGCGAATCTGGAAACACCATATATTTT.